Below, 4 T cell receptor beta chains from the same sample are listed, as sequenced in a study of cytomegalovirus exposure and HLA in healthy donors (dated by TCRdb to about 2017). Library preparation was by the immunoSEQ multiplex PCR assay. A mixture of 60 forward primers for TCR Vbeta segments and 13 reverse primers for TCR Jbeta segments was used in the multiplex PCR. Not all clones reach the TCRdb copy of this immuneACCESS table, which keeps in-frame sequences only. Checked studies attribute under half of the gap to unresolved V genes and leave the rest unexplained. The sample's own table lists 75,000 to 95,000 clones. Roughly 4.8% of the sample is taken by the ten largest. Sequences were obtained from PBMCs. The receptors derive from a man younger than 45 in good health and CMV-seronegative.

V gene TRBV5-1 combines with J gene TRBJ1-2; tentative D call: TRBD1 (6 bases). The CDR3 has 14 residues. V lost 5 bases and J lost 0, with 11 bases in between. Germline-derived CDR1 and CDR2 are SGHRS and YFSETQ. This chain's CDR3 is CASSGGAANYGYTF. DNA for the CDR3: TGCGCCAGCAGTGGGGGGGCTGCTAACTATGGCTACACCTTC. Based on the CDR3 plus reference TRBV5-1 and TRBJ1-2, the full variable domain is KAGVTQTPRYLIKTRGQQVTLSCSPISGHRSVSWYQQTPGQGLQFLFEYFSETQRNKGNFPGRFSGRQFSNSRSEMNVSTLELGDSALYLCASSGGAANYGYTFGSGTRLTVV.

The J gene is TRBJ1-3, the V gene TRBV19, with TRBD1 matching over 7 bases. J was trimmed by 0 bases and V by 6 bases; bases with no gene match: 2. Germline V gives CDR1 LNHDA, CDR2 SQIVND (reference sequence). The CDR3 has 14 residues. The CDR3 coding sequence is TGTGCCAGTAGGGGACAGCTCTCTGGAAACACCATATATTTT. Encoded protein: CASRGQLSGNTIYF.

This rearrangement joins TRBV7-9 to TRBJ1-2; 10 bases are a match to TRBD1. Germline CDR1 SEHNR, CDR2 FQNEAQ (reference sequence). V trimming: 5 bases; J trimming: 4 bases; junction bases outside the gene matches: 7. This CDR3 is 15 amino acids long. The CDR3 sequence: CASSRGQGEVYGYTF. DNA for the CDR3: TGTGCCAGCAGCAGAGGACAGGGGGAAGTCTATGGCTACACCTTC.

This rearrangement joins TRBV6-6 to TRBJ1-2, with 12 bases that match TRBD1. The CDR3 has 16 residues. In germline, CDR1 is MNHNY, CDR2 SVGAGI (reference sequence). Trimming removed 5 bases from V and 8 bases from J; junction bases left unmatched: 12. The CDR3 sequence: CASSSVRDRGLWGYTF. The DNA of the CDR3 is TGTGCCAGCAGTAGCGTCCGGGACAGGGGGCTGTGGGGCTACACCTTC.